Following are 11 T cell receptor beta chains from one sample sequenced in a study of OX40 agonist ivuxolimab in advanced cancers. Libraries were built with the immunoSEQ multiplex PCR assay. The table comes from immuneACCESS by way of TCRdb, which keeps in-frame sequences with V and J called. Part of the clones is missing from these tables; in studies checked, under half for an unresolved V gene and the rest for unknown reasons. The sample has around 63,000 clones on record, approximately 89% of them singletons. In total, the top ten clones hold around 1% of the sample. Sample: CD4+ or CD8+ T cells sorted from blood, taken in a trial of the OX40 agonist ivuxolimab. The receptors come from an adult with an advanced solid tumor such as melanoma, head and neck, liver or kidney cancer.

The chain uses TRBV5-5 and TRBJ1-3, with D possibly being TRBD1 (6 bases). V lost 0 bases and J 4 bases, leaving 8 bases between the germline ends. CDR3 length equals 14 residues. Germline lookup yields CDR1 SGHKS and CDR2 YYEKEE (reference sequence). The DNA of the CDR3 is TGTGCCAGCAGCTTGGGGACAGAGGGAAACACCATATATTTT. Translated, it gives CASSLGTEGNTIYF.

The chain couples TRBV6-6 to TRBJ2-7, with D perhaps TRBD1 (5 bases). CDR1 and CDR2 from the germline V gene are MNHNY and SVGAGI (reference sequence). V lost 6 bases and J lost 0, with 12 bases in between. The CDR3 sequence is 14 residues long. CDR3 in amino acids: CASSKDSLSYEQYF. CDR3 nucleotide sequence: TGTGCCAGCAGCAAAGACAGCCTCTCCTACGAGCAGTACTTC.

Worth noting for this clone: This sample includes further DNA sequences coding for the same CDR3. This chain uses TRBV12-5 with TRBJ1-1; 10 nucleotides align to TRBD1. V was pared by 1 base and J by 2 bases, with 1 base of the junction left unmatched. Germline V CDR1 and CDR2: LGHNT, FRNRAP. The CDR3 runs 15 residues. The CDR3 region is CASGLGTGGNTEAFF. The CDR3 region has the DNA TGTGCTAGTGGTTTGGGGACAGGGGGTAACACTGAAGCTTTCTTT.

V gene TRBV5-4 combines with J gene TRBJ2-5; 7 bases map to TRBD1. The ends lost 1 base at V and 5 bases at J; junction bases unmatched: 5. Germline-derived CDR1 and CDR2 are SGHNT and YYREEE (reference sequence). There are 14 residues in the CDR3. The CDR3 DNA reads as TGTGCCAGCAGCTTGCAGGGGGTGTGGGAGACCCAGTACTTC. It codes for CASSLQGVWETQYF.

The genes are TRBV6-5 and TRBJ2-7; TRBD1 is a possible D gene (6 bases). Trimming cost V 6 bases and J 4 bases, with 10 bases left between them. The CDR3 spans 12 residues. Germline values: CDR1 MNHEY, CDR2 SVGAGI. In DNA, the CDR3 is TGTGCCAGCAGCGTAACAGGGTACGAGCAGTACTTC. Translating gives CASSVTGYEQYF.

This rearrangement joins TRBV2 to TRBJ1-1, with D tentatively TRBD1 (6 bases). Germline V gene data show CDR1 as SNHLY and CDR2 as FYNNEI. With 4 bases removed from V and 0 bases from J, the gap between germline ends came to 9 bases. The CDR3 spans 14 residues. CDR3 sequence: CASSGDRLNTEAFF. In DNA, the CDR3 is TGTGCCAGCAGTGGAGACAGGCTGAACACTGAAGCTTTCTTT.

This clone has only one observation. This chain connects TRBV6-5 to TRBJ1-2; weak D call: TRBD1 (6 bases). The CDR3 is made up of 15 amino acids. Germline CDR1 reads MNHEY; CDR2 reads SVGAGI. Trimming cost V 0 bases and J 4 bases, with 12 bases left between them. The CDR3 loop reads CASSYSIQGIYGYTF. CDR3 sequence (DNA): TGTGCCAGCAGTTACTCGATTCAGGGGATCTATGGCTACACCTTC.

J is TRBJ1-1 and V is TRBV7-6; D unresolved. This CDR3 has 13 amino acids. V was pared by 5 bases and J by 2 bases, with 9 bases between. CDR1 and CDR2 from the germline V gene are SGHVS and FNYEAQ. CDR3 region: CASSVGRNTEAFF. DNA of the CDR3: TGTGCCAGCAGCGTAGGAAGAAACACTGAAGCTTTCTTT.

The CDR3 nucleotides are TGTGCCAGCACCTTAGCGGGGGGGAGCAATGAGCAGTTCTTC. Translated: CASTLAGGSNEQFF. The V and J genes are TRBV2 and TRBJ2-1; 11 bases are shared with TRBD2. This CDR3 region has 14 residues. The V gene end was trimmed by 7 bases and the J gene end by 6 bases; junction bases not matched to a gene: 5. Germline V CDR1 and CDR2: SNHLY, FYNNEI.

The gene calls are TRBV14 and TRBJ1-2; 8 bases fit TRBD1. V shed 1 base and J 6 bases; nucleotides not matched to a gene: 4. The CDR3 length is 14 residues. Germline values: CDR1 SGHDN, CDR2 FVKESK. CDR3 nucleotides: TGTGCCAGCAGCCAAGGCAGGGGGCTGGATGGCTACACCTTC. Protein: CASSQGRGLDGYTF.

The J gene is TRBJ1-1, the V gene TRBV5-4; no clear D. CDR1 and CDR2 (germline): SGHNT, YYREEE (reference sequence). The germline V and J ends were trimmed by 4 bases and 4 bases, with 17 bases remaining between them. This CDR3 has 15 residues. The CDR3 DNA reads TGTGCCAGCAGCAGAGGCGCGGCTGAGGGCACTGAAGCTTTCTTT. This gives the protein CASSRGAAEGTEAFF.